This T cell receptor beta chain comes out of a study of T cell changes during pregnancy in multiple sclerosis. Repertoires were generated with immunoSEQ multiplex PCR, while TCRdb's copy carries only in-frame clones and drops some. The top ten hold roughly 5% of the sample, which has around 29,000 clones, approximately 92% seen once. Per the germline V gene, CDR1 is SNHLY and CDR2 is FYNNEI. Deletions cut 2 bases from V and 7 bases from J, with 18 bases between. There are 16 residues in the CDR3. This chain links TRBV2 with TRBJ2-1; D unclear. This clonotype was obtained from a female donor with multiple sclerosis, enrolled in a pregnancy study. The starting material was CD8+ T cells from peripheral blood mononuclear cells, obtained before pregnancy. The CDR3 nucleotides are TGTGCCAGCAGTGAATCCCAATTCCCTAGGTTTAATGAGCAGTTCTTC. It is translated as CASSESQFPRFNEQFF.